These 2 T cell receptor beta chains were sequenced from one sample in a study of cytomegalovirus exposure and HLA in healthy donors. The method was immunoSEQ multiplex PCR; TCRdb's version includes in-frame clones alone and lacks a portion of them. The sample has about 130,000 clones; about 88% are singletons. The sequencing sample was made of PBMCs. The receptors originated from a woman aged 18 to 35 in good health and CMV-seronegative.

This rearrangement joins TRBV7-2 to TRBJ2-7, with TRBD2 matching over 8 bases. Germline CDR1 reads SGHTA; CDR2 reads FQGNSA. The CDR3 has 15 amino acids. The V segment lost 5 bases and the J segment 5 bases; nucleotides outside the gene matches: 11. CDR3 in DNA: TGTGCCAGCAGCGAAGCGGGACTAGGCTTTGACGAGCAGTACTTC. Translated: CASSEAGLGFDEQYF.

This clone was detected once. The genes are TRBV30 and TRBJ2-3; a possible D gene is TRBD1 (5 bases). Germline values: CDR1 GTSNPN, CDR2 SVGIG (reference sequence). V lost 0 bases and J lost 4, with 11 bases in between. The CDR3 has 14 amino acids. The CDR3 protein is CAWSVKGAPDTQYF. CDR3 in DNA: TGTGCCTGGAGTGTAAAAGGGGCCCCAGATACGCAGTATTTT.